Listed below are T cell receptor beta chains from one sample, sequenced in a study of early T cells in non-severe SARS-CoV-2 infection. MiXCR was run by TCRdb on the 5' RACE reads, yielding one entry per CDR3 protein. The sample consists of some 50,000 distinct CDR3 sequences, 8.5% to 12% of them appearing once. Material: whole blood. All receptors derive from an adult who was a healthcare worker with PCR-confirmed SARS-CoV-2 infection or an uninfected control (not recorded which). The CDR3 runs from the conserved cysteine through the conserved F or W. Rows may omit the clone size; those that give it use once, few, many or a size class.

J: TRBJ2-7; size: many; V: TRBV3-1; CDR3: CASSLSGYEQYF
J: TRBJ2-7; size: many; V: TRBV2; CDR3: CASSERDPLEQYF
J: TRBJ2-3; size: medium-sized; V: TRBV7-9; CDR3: CASSLNSGSMADTQYF
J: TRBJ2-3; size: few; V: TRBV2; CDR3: CASSVSDTQYF
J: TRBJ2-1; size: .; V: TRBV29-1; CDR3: CSVEEAYEQFF
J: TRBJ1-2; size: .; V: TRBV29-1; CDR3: CSVEDQNRGYGYTF
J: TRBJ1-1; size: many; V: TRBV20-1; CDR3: CSARDPGVTTEAFF
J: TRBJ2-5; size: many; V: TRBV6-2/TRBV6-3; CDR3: CASSYSRVHETQYF
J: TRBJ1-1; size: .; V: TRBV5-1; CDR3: CASSSGQTNTEAFF
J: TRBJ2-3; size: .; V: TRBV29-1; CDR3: CSVAPSGTTDTQYF
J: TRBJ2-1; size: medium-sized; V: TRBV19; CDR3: CASLPLAGGWNEQFF
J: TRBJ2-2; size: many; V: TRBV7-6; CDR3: CASRPPGAGELFF
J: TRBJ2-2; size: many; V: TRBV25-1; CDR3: CASSDGGHGTGELFF
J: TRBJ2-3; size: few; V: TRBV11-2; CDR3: CASSLDETGGDTQYF
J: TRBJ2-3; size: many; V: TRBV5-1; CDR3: CASSLASGERGIKQYF
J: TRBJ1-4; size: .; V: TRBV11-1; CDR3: CASSPRGKEREKLFF
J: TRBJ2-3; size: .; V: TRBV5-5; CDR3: CASSPGTSGFSTDTQYF
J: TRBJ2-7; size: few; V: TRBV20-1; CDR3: CSVSGTPYEQYF
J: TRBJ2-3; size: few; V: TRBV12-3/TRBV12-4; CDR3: CASSLTSPDTQYF
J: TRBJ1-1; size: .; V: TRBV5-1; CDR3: CASSYDLNTEAFF
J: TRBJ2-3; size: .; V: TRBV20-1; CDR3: CSARVPLEPGTQYF
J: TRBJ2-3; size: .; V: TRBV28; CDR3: CASSFGSGIRPTDTQYF
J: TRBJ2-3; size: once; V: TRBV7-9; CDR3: CASSRDRGGGDTQYF
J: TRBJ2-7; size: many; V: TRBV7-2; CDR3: CASSPSGGRYEQYF
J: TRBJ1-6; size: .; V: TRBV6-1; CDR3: CASSEAVSSPLHF
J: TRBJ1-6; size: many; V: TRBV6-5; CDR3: CASSYYRGGNSPLHF
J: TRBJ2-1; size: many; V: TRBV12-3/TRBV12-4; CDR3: CASTPWRGRGNEQFF
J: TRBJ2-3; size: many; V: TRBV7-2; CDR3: CASSLAGEITDTQYF
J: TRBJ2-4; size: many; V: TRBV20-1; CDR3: CSATNYREVKNIQYF